This T cell receptor beta chain was retrieved from a study of CD8+ T cells in alopecia areata. Broader study findings: Higher clonality was seen in lesional scalp than in normal scalp, especially in alopecia totalis/universalis. Possibly because of HLA-related factors, TCR sharing was less clear across patients than in mice.

This CDR3 is 12 amino acids long. V dropped 5 bases and J dropped 7 bases, with 11 bases sitting between them. The V gene's germline CDR1 is SGHAT and CDR2 FQNNGV. Extracted from the samples, RNA was reverse transcribed into cDNA to serve as the sequencing template. This table comes from immunoSEQ multiplex PCR, and its TCRdb copy is limited to in-frame clones, with some not included. The data show over 150,000 clones, around three fifths seen once. This clone was observed a handful of times. What it binds is not known. The clonotype comes from a human donor in good health. Input material: CD8+ T cells sorted from blood. This chain links TRBV11-2 with TRBJ2-5; perhaps TRBD1 as D (6 bases). CDR3 region: CASSPEGVTQYF. The DNA for the CDR3 is TGTGCCAGCAGCCCCGAGGGGGTGACCCAGTACTTC.